This passage covers 5 T cell receptor beta chains from one sample sequenced in a study of identifying expanded T cells in peripheral blood. TCRdb keeps only in-frame clones here, not all; method: immunoSEQ multiplex PCR. The table lists around 120,000 clones, 86% of them singletons. What was sequenced was blood. These TCRs come from a person aged 18 to 75 in good health.

The rearrangement uses TRBV18 and TRBJ1-4, with no clear D. The germline gives CDR1 KGHSH, CDR2 LQKENI. The CDR3 is made up of 15 amino acids. The V end lost 3 bases, the J end lost 8 bases, and 16 bases lay between the germline ends. This CDR3 is CASSPTTTSGEKLFF. The CDR3 coding sequence is TGTGCCAGCTCACCCACTACGACGTCGGGCGAAAAACTGTTTTTT.

The CDR3 coding sequence is TGCGCCAGCAGCTCAACGCCGGGACTAGCGGGAGGGCAGGAGACCCAGTACTTC. The encoded protein is CASSSTPGLAGGQETQYF. The genes are TRBV5-1 and TRBJ2-5, with TRBD2 matching 16 bases. Trimming at V came to 3 bases and at J to 5 bases, leaving 10 bases not matched to a gene. The CDR3 loop spans 18 amino acids. The V gene's germline CDR1 is SGHRS and CDR2 YFSETQ.

This clone was seen a single time. The chain couples TRBV18 to TRBJ2-3, with no clear D. Germline lookup yields CDR1 KGHSH and CDR2 LQKENI. The V end lost 1 base, the J end lost 2 bases, and 4 bases lay between the germline ends. CDR3 length equals 13 residues. The CDR3 here is CASSPRTTDTQYF. As DNA, the CDR3 is TGTGCCAGCTCACCACGCACCACAGATACGCAGTATTTT. Looking up the rest from reference TRBV18 and TRBJ2-3 gives the full variable domain: NAGVMQNPRHLVRRRGQEARLRCSPMKGHSHVYWYRQLPEEGLKFMVYLQKENIIDESGMPKERFSAEFPKEGPSILRIQQVVRGDSAAYFCASSPRTTDTQYFGPGTRLTVL.

The chain is built from TRBV7-2 and TRBJ2-7; D possibly corresponds to TRBD1 (6 bases). Germline V gives CDR1 SGHTA, CDR2 FQGNSA. The CDR3 contains 14 residues. V shed 3 bases and J shed 3 bases, with 12 bases lying between them. CDR3 in amino acids: CASSFLRDNYEQYF. The CDR3 DNA reads as TGTGCCAGCAGCTTTCTCCGGGACAACTACGAGCAGTACTTC.

As for this clone: The junction does not match germline at one end; this may be a read error. This sequence joins TRBV15 and TRBJ2-7; D call uncertain. The length of the CDR3 is 12 residues. CDR1 and CDR2 (germline): LNHNV, YYDKDF (reference sequence). Written as DNA, the CDR3 is TGTGCCACCAGCAGAGATCAGAGCGCGCTGAACTTC. Translated: CATSRDQSALNF.